Shown below are 30 T cell receptor beta chains from a single sample sequenced in a study of CD8 T cells in Susac syndrome. The RNA, 0.5 to 1 ug, was put through reverse transcription using random hexamers. TCRdb redid the calling of the immunoSEQ multiplex PCR reads with MiXCR, one entry per CDR3 protein. The sample has around 200,000 distinct CDR3 sequences, 85% to 95% seen once. Sequencing input: CD4+ T cells from PBMCs. Receptors originate from a human donor with multiple sclerosis.

The chain employs TRBV3-1 and TRBJ1-1, with a possible D match to TRBD1 (5 bases). Trimming shortened V by 1 base and J by 6 bases, and 12 bases separated the two germline ends. Germline V CDR1 and CDR2: LGHDT, YNNKEL (reference sequence). The CDR3 has 14 residues. The CDR3 nucleotides are TGTGCCAGCAGCCAAGCTGACAGCCTATCTGAAGCTTTCTTT. Translating gives CASSQADSLSEAFF.

The chain recombines TRBV30 with TRBJ2-1; D is unresolved. Per the germline V gene, CDR1 is GTSNPN and CDR2 is SVGIG (reference sequence). V lost 7 bases, J lost 4 bases, and 14 bases lay in between. The CDR3 length is 13 residues. CDR3 DNA: TGTGCCTCTGCCTCGGGCAGTTACAATGAGCAGTTCTTC. It specifies CASASGSYNEQFF.

This chain uses TRBV29-1 with TRBJ2-1, with D possibly matching TRBD1 (6 bases). The CDR3 covers 12 residues. Germline values: CDR1 SQVTM, CDR2 ANQGSEA. The ends were cut back, 4 bases at V and 2 bases at J, with 6 bases in the middle. CDR3 coding DNA: TGCAGCGTTGGACAGGCCTACAATGAGCAGTTCTTC. This gives the protein CSVGQAYNEQFF.

The J gene is TRBJ1-1, the V gene TRBV19; 8 nucleotides line up with TRBD1. The CDR3 has 13 amino acids. J was trimmed by 5 bases and V by 6 bases; bases with no gene match: 5. Germline CDR1 is LNHDA and CDR2 is SQIVND (reference sequence). The CDR3 DNA reads as TGTGCCAGTAGGAGGACAGGGCGGACTGAAGCTTTCTTT. It specifies CASRRTGRTEAFF.

V gene TRBV30 combines with J gene TRBJ2-7, with D maybe TRBD2 (6 bases). This CDR3 has 11 residues. Germline V gene lookup returns CDR1 GTSNPN and CDR2 SVGIG (reference sequence). The V and J ends lost 5 bases and 2 bases respectively, with 7 bases between them. The CDR3, as DNA: TGTGCCTGGGGAGGGCCCTACGAGCAGTACTTC. The encoded protein is CAWGGPYEQYF.

The V gene is TRBV20-1, the J gene TRBJ2-4; 8 bases are shared with TRBD2. V trimming: 1 base; J trimming: 7 bases; junction bases outside the gene matches: 3. CDR3 size: 13 residues. Germline-derived CDR1 and CDR2 are DFQATT and SNEGSKA (reference sequence). The CDR3 loop is CSARALAGNIQYF. In DNA form, the CDR3 reads TGCAGTGCTAGAGCGCTAGCGGGTAACATTCAGTACTTC.

This clonotype appeared a few times. CDR3 nucleotides: TGTGCCAGCAGCTTGGGCGGGGGGGCAGAGACCCAGTACTTC. This gives the protein CASSLGGGAETQYF. J is TRBJ2-5 and V is TRBV5-4, with 9 bases fitting TRBD2. The CDR3 totals 14 residues. J was trimmed by 4 bases and V by 0 bases; bases with no gene match: 1. Per the germline V gene, CDR1 is SGHNT and CDR2 is YYREEE (reference sequence). Complete variable domain (other parts from reference TRBV5-4 and TRBJ2-5): ETGVTQSPTHLIKTRGQQVTLRCSSQSGHNTVSWYQQALGQGPQFIFQYYREEENGRGNFPPRFSGLQFPNYSSELNVNALELDDSALYLCASSLGGGAETQYFGPGTRLLVL.

This sequence joins TRBV20-1 and TRBJ1-2, with a possible D match to TRBD1 (6 bases). Germline CDR1 DFQATT, CDR2 SNEGSKA (reference sequence). Trimming left V 5 bases short and J 9 bases short, with 10 bases between. The CDR3 runs to 10 residues. The CDR3 loop is CSAEQGSYTF. DNA of the CDR3: TGCAGTGCTGAACAGGGAAGCTACACCTTC.

The V gene is TRBV20-1, the J gene TRBJ2-3, with TRBD2 matching 8 bases. Trimming took 5 bases from V and 4 from J; bases not matched to a gene: 8. Germline CDR1 reads DFQATT; CDR2 reads SNEGSKA (reference sequence). CDR3 length: 14 amino acids. The CDR3 spells CSADSGDGPDTQYF. Here the CDR3 DNA reads TGCAGTGCTGATAGCGGGGACGGCCCAGATACGCAGTATTTT.

The chain employs TRBV28 and TRBJ2-7; TRBD2 might be the D (6 bases). Germline-derived CDR1 and CDR2 are MDHEN and SYDVKM. The CDR3 consists of 12 residues. V was cut by 6 bases and J by 4 bases, with 10 bases left in between. The CDR3 sequence: CASSRRGYEQYV. The CDR3 region has the DNA TGTGCCAGCAGCCGGCGGGGTTACGAGCAGTACGTC.

This clonotype was recorded once. The J gene is TRBJ1-2, the V gene TRBV3-1; D remains unclear. The germline V gene encodes CDR1 LGHDT and CDR2 YNNKEL (reference sequence). There are 12 residues in the CDR3. V lost 10 bases and J lost 6, with 15 bases in between. The CDR3 is CATSAATHGYTF. Written as DNA, the CDR3 is TGTGCCACCTCCGCAGCTACCCATGGCTACACCTTC.

The V call is TRBV12-3 or TRBV12-4, the J call TRBJ2-5; 8 nucleotides match TRBD2. The CDR3 has 14 amino acids. V lost 2 bases to trimming and J lost 3 bases; unmatched junction nucleotides: 2. The CDR3 DNA sequence: TGTGCCAGCAGTTTAAACGGGGGGGAAGAGACCCAGTACTTC. This sequence encodes CASSLNGGEETQYF.

The DNA of the CDR3 is TGCAGTGCTAGAACAGGCAGGGGTCAGCCCCAGCATTTT. Translated: CSARTGRGQPQHF. The chain has TRBV20-1 and TRBJ1-5, with a tentative D call TRBD1 (6 bases). The CDR3 runs to 13 residues. The germline gives CDR1 DFQATT, CDR2 SNEGSKA (reference sequence). V lost 2 bases and J 6 bases, leaving 11 bases between the germline ends.

The chain recombines TRBV6-2 or TRBV6-3 with TRBJ2-7; 9 bases are a match to TRBD1. Trimming at V came to 5 bases and at J to 7 bases, leaving 12 bases not matched to a gene. The germline gives CDR1 MNHEY, CDR2 SVGEGT. CDR3 length: 15 amino acids. The CDR3 sequence: CASSPLQDRGKEQYF. CDR3 nucleotide sequence: TGTGCCAGCAGTCCCCTCCAGGACAGGGGAAAAGAGCAGTACTTC.

The DNA for the CDR3 is TGTGCCAGCAGCCCCGCCGGTTCGGGGGGAGTAGAGACCCAGTACTTC. Its protein product is CASSPAGSGGVETQYF. This chain joins TRBV7-9 and TRBJ2-5, with 7 bases lining up with TRBD2. The CDR3 contains 16 residues. CDR1 and CDR2 (germline): SEHNR, FQNEAQ (reference sequence). The V segment lost 5 bases and the J segment 4 bases; nucleotides outside the gene matches: 13.

The chain recombines TRBV29-1 with TRBJ1-6; D is unclear. Germline CDR1 SQVTM, CDR2 ANQGSEA. The CDR3 runs 13 residues. V shed 0 bases and J shed 12 bases, with 12 bases lying between them. The CDR3 nucleotides are TGCAGCGTTGAAGAGGGCCCCGGGAGACCCCTCCACTTT. This sequence encodes CSVEEGPGRPLHF.

The chain links TRBV7-9 to TRBJ1-2; a weak D match, TRBD1 (6 bases). Germline V lookup: CDR1 SEHNR, CDR2 FQNEAQ (reference sequence). Trimming removed 10 bases from V and 2 bases from J, with 14 bases in between. The CDR3 totals 13 residues. CDR3: CATGDTRNYGYTF. The CDR3 nucleotides read TGTGCCACCGGGGACACCCGAAACTATGGCTACACCTTC.

Remarks on this clonotype: Germline is not matched at one junction end, which may reflect a read error. The V and J genes are TRBV4-1 and TRBJ1-5, with D hard to call. The CDR3 loop spans 13 amino acids. Germline CDR1 MGHRA, CDR2 YSYEKL. This CDR3 reads CASSQVLEQPQHF. CDR3 coding DNA: TGCGCCAGCAGCCAAGTGCTCGAACAGCCACAGCATTTT.

The chain carries TRBV5-4 and TRBJ2-1; 10 nucleotides align to TRBD2. Germline CDR1 reads SGHNT; CDR2 reads YYREEE (reference sequence). Germline trimming cut 4 bases from V and 2 bases from J; bases unmatched to any gene: 6. This CDR3 region has 16 residues. The CDR3 protein is CASSSGGASAYNEQFF. In nucleotides, the CDR3 is TGTGCCAGCAGCAGCGGGGGGGCTTCGGCCTACAATGAGCAGTTCTTC. Filled out from reference TRBV5-4 and TRBJ2-1, the complete variable domain reads ETGVTQSPTHLIKTRGQQVTLRCSSQSGHNTVSWYQQALGQGPQFIFQYYREEENGRGNFPPRFSGLQFPNYSSELNVNALELDDSALYLCASSSGGASAYNEQFFGPGTRLTVL.

The chain carries TRBV4-2 and TRBJ2-5; D gene uncertain. V lost 1 base to trimming and J lost 4 bases, with 13 bases between them. Germline-derived CDR1 and CDR2 are LGHNA and YNFKEQ. CDR3 length: 15 residues. CDR3 in amino acids: CASSQGADWRETQYF. DNA for the CDR3: TGTGCCAGCAGCCAAGGGGCGGATTGGAGAGAGACCCAGTACTTC.

The chain has TRBV3-1 and TRBJ2-1; TRBD1 matches at 7 bases. J lost 9 bases, V lost 4 bases, and 9 bases had no gene match. CDR1 and CDR2 from the germline V gene are LGHDT and YNNKEL (reference sequence). CDR3 length: 14 amino acids. This CDR3 is CASSPPPGGREQFF. The CDR3 DNA reads as TGTGCCAGCAGCCCGCCCCCAGGGGGACGTGAGCAGTTCTTC.

Here the CDR3 DNA reads TGTGCCAGCAGCCAGACAGGGACGAAGCCCCAGCATTTT. Its translation is CASSQTGTKPQHF. The rearrangement joins TRBV7-8 to TRBJ1-5, with TRBD1 identical over 7 bases. Germline V gene lookup returns CDR1 SGHVS and CDR2 FQNEAQ. V shed 5 bases and J 8 bases; nucleotides not matched to a gene: 6. The length of the CDR3 is 13 residues.

This sequence joins TRBV6-1 and TRBJ2-7, with D tentatively TRBD1 (6 bases). With 6 bases removed from V and 1 base from J, the gap between germline ends came to 10 bases. The CDR3 runs 13 residues. Germline values: CDR1 MNHNS, CDR2 SASEGT. The CDR3 is CASRPDRSYEQYV. DNA for the CDR3: TGTGCCAGCAGACCCGACAGGTCCTACGAGCAGTACGTC.

This chain joins TRBV20-1 and TRBJ1-1, with D uncertain. V was pared by 5 bases and J by 4 bases, with 8 bases between. This CDR3 is built from 11 residues. The germline gives CDR1 DFQATT, CDR2 SNEGSKA (reference sequence). CDR3 protein: CSAPTTTEAFF. DNA of the CDR3: TGCAGTGCTCCCACGACCACTGAAGCTTTCTTT.

The J gene is TRBJ1-5, the V gene TRBV2; no definite D call. Looked up from germline, CDR1 is SNHLY and CDR2 is FYNNEI. Trimming stripped 5 bases from V and 9 bases from J, with 20 bases between. There are 15 residues in the CDR3. CDR3 sequence (DNA): TGTGCCAGCAGTCAAATGGGTAGGGCGCAAGGGCCCCAGCATTTT. Amino acid sequence: CASSQMGRAQGPQHF.

This chain uses TRBV18 with TRBJ1-1, with 7 nucleotides matching TRBD1. Germline-derived CDR1 and CDR2 are KGHSH and LQKENI. The CDR3 spans 15 residues. The ends lost 3 bases at V and 1 base at J; junction bases unmatched: 5. The CDR3 nucleotides read TGTGCCAGCTCACCCCGGACAGGACGGAACACTGAAGCTTTCTTT. Translating it yields CASSPRTGRNTEAFF.

The V gene is TRBV11-1, the J gene TRBJ2-7; D possibly corresponds to TRBD2 (5 bases). Per germline, CDR1 SGHAT and CDR2 FQDESV (reference sequence). The V end was cut by 1 base, the J end by 3 bases, with 7 bases between. This CDR3 comprises 13 residues. CDR3 nucleotides: TGTGCCAGCAGCTTAGGTGAGGGCTACGAGCAGTACTTC. This translates into CASSLGEGYEQYF.

J is TRBJ1-2 and V is TRBV2, with a weak D call TRBD1 (6 bases). The CDR3 has 14 amino acids. V lost 6 bases, J lost 8 bases, and 19 bases lay in between. Germline CDR1 is SNHLY and CDR2 is FYNNEI. In DNA form, the CDR3 reads TGTGCCAGCAGGAAGGACAACAGGGCAGGCGGCTACACCTTC. The encoded protein is CASRKDNRAGGYTF.

This sequence joins TRBV7-3 and TRBJ1-2; D is perhaps TRBD1 (5 bases). This CDR3 has 14 residues. The V gene lost 5 bases and the J gene lost 8 bases, with 18 bases spanning the gap. The germline CDR1 and CDR2 sequences are SGHTA and FQGTGA. CDR3 residues: CASSPRDGLGGYTF. The DNA for the CDR3 is TGTGCCAGCAGCCCCCGGGACGGACTAGGGGGCTACACCTTC. Looking up the rest from reference TRBV7-3 and TRBJ1-2 gives the full variable domain: GAGVSQTPSNKVTEKGKYVELRCDPISGHTALYWYRQSLGQGPEFLIYFQGTGAADDSGLPNDRFFAVRPEGSVSTLKIQRTERGDSAVYLCASSPRDGLGGYTFGSGTRLTVV.

The CDR3 is CAISFTSGGARETQYF. The DNA of the CDR3 is TGTGCCATCAGTTTTACCAGCGGGGGGGCCCGAGAGACCCAGTACTTC. The chain uses TRBV10-3 and TRBJ2-5; 10 bases agree with TRBD2. The trim removed 5 bases at V and 4 bases at J, leaving 10 bases unmatched. The CDR3 is 16 amino acids. CDR1 is ENHRY, CDR2 SYGVKD, per germline.